There are a few counts of the clone carrying this T cell receptor beta chain. This record comes from a study of CD8 T cells in ankylosing spondylitis. Each CDR3 protein gets one entry after TCRdb re-called the 5' RACE reads with MiXCR. The table includes 300,000 to 350,000 distinct CDR3 sequences, 20% detected once. The CDR3 totals 13 residues. The germline V gene encodes CDR1 SNHLY and CDR2 FYNNEI. V lost 6 bases, J lost 10 bases, and 8 bases stayed unmatched. The genes are TRBV2 and TRBJ2-1, with 8 bases matching TRBD1. The sample consisted of blood, either unsorted or a sorted T cell fraction (not recorded which). This sequence originates from a female donor with ankylosing spondylitis or in good health (not recorded which). The CDR3 spells CASSLGQGLEQFF. The CDR3 DNA is TGTGCCAGCAGCCTAGGACAGGGACTCGAGCAGTTCTTC. The full variable domain, completed using reference TRBV2 and TRBJ2-1, is EPEVTQTPSHQVTQMGQEVILRCVPISNHLYFYWYRQILGQKVEFLVSFYNNEISEKSEIFDDQFSVERPDGSNFTLKIRSTKLEDSAMYFCASSLGQGLEQFFGPGTRLTVL.